This T cell receptor beta chain derives from a study of blood T cell repertoires in COVID-19. This CDR3 spans 13 amino acids. Looked up from germline, CDR1 is GTSNPN and CDR2 is SVGIG (reference sequence). Trimming shortened V by 1 base and J by 3 bases, and 9 bases separated the two germline ends. Profiled with immunoSEQ multiplex PCR; TCRdb holds only in-frame clones, not every one. The sample includes roughly 81,000 clones, under 85% seen only once; the top ten take approximately 2%. The rearrangement links TRBV30 to TRBJ1-1; D unresolved. The clonotype comes from a woman in her 70s with acute or convalescent COVID-19. The sample taken for sequencing was peripheral blood. The CDR3 reads CAWSGRGHTEAFF. The CDR3 DNA is TGTGCCTGGAGTGGGAGAGGTCACACTGAAGCTTTCTTT. The whole variable domain, remainder taken from reference TRBV30 and TRBJ1-1, is SQTIHQWPATLVQPVGSPLSLECTVEGTSNPNLYWYRQAAGRGLQLLFYSVGIGQISSEVPQNLSASRPQDRQFILSSKKLLLSDSGFYLCAWSGRGHTEAFFGQGTRLTVV.